These 32 T cell receptor beta chains were all obtained from the same sample, sequenced in a study of a mutant IDH1 vaccine in newly diagnosed glioma. Assay: immunoSEQ multiplex PCR; the TCRdb copy retains only in-frame clones and omits some. The table lists about 34,000 clones, more than 75% of them singletons. The time point here: week 47, end of study. In every dose of vaccine, 300 ug of mutant IDH1 20-mer peptide was given alongside topical imiquimod. Their specific antigens are unknown. The source material was PBMCs, sampled from a glioma patient whose treatment included an IDH1 peptide vaccine. The receptor source for this set is a woman aged 30 to 39 with glioma.

V and J are TRBV4-1 and TRBJ2-7; 9 bases agree with TRBD1. V dropped 1 base and J dropped 7; count of bases not matched to a gene: 5. This CDR3 has 14 residues. Germline-derived CDR1 and CDR2 are MGHRA and YSYEKL. CDR3 amino acids: CASSQGTGEREQYF. CDR3 sequence (DNA): TGCGCCAGCAGCCAAGGGACAGGGGAGAGAGAGCAGTACTTC.

The V and J genes are TRBV29-1 and TRBJ2-5, with D possibly matching TRBD2 (6 bases). This CDR3 has 12 amino acids. With 5 bases removed from V and 9 bases from J, the gap between germline ends came to 16 bases. Germline CDR1 is SQVTM and CDR2 is ANQGSEA. The CDR3 nucleotides are TGCAGCGTTAACTGGGCCGGGGGAGCCCAGTACTTC. Translation: CSVNWAGGAQYF.

V is TRBV19 and J is TRBJ2-7, with 9 bases matching TRBD1. This CDR3 is 13 amino acids long. J gave up 5 bases and V 6 bases, and 5 bases lay outside the gene matches. Per germline, CDR1 LNHDA and CDR2 SQIVND (reference sequence). The CDR3 nucleotides read TGTGCCAGTAGGGGGACAGGGTCCCACGAGCAGTACTTC. Its translation: CASRGTGSHEQYF.

The sample holds a few counts of this clone. The chain joins TRBV10-1 to TRBJ1-5, with D uncertain. Germline V gene sequence: CDR1 WNHNN, CDR2 SYGVQD (reference sequence). Trimming cost V 0 bases and J 6 bases, with 9 bases left between them. The CDR3 is made up of 14 amino acids. The DNA of the CDR3 is TGCGCCAGCAGTGAGTCAATTGGAGGTCAGCCCCAGCATTTT. This codes for CASSESIGGQPQHF.

On this clone itself: This same CDR3 is encoded by further DNA sequences in the sample. The gene calls are TRBV4-2 and TRBJ2-7; D unclear. Trimming removed 0 bases from V and 0 bases from J, with 6 bases in between. Per germline, CDR1 LGHNA and CDR2 YNFKEQ. CDR3 length: 14 residues. The CDR3 is CASSQDRTSYEQYF. For the CDR3, the DNA is TGTGCCAGCAGCCAAGACAGAACCTCCTACGAGCAGTACTTC.

The V call is TRBV5-4, the J call TRBJ2-2; D gene uncertain. The CDR3 covers 14 residues. Trimming removed 7 bases from V and 1 base from J, with 11 bases in between. CDR1 is SGHNT, CDR2 YYREEE, per germline (reference sequence). The CDR3 region is CASRTSMNTGELFF. The CDR3 DNA is TGTGCCAGCCGAACATCTATGAACACCGGGGAGCTGTTTTTT.

This chain joins TRBV4-2 and TRBJ1-2; D gene uncertain. V shed 0 bases and J shed 4 bases, with 9 bases lying between them. Germline assignment: CDR1 LGHNA and CDR2 YNFKEQ. This CDR3 region has 14 residues. As DNA, the CDR3 is TGTGCCAGCAGCCAAGACAGTACGGGCTATGGCTACACCTTC. Translated: CASSQDSTGYGYTF.

This clone was counted a few times. The chain recombines TRBV7-8 with TRBJ1-2; no reliable D call. The germline V gene has CDR1 SGHVS and CDR2 FQNEAQ. CDR3 size: 16 residues. V was cut by 5 bases and J by 6 bases, with 22 bases left in between. The CDR3 reads CASSPPFRTLKDGYTF. The DNA of the CDR3 is TGTGCCAGCAGCCCCCCCTTCCGGACGCTCAAGGATGGCTACACCTTC. Variable domain in full (rest from reference TRBV7-8 and TRBJ1-2): GAGVSQSPRYKVAKRGQDVALRCDPISGHVSLFWYQQALGQGPEFLTYFQNEAQLDKSGLPSDRFFAERPEGSVSTLKIQRTQQEDSAVYLCASSPPFRTLKDGYTFGSGTRLTVV.

This clone was seen a single time. V is TRBV5-6 and J is TRBJ1-1; TRBD1 matches at 10 bases. Germline V gene lookup returns CDR1 SGHDT and CDR2 YYEEEE. The CDR3 runs to 14 residues. V dropped 1 base and J dropped 5; count of bases not matched to a gene: 2. The CDR3 loop reads CASSLPGQGTEAFF. CDR3 sequence (DNA): TGTGCCAGCAGCTTGCCGGGACAGGGGACTGAAGCTTTCTTT.

The rearrangement uses TRBV29-1 and TRBJ1-2; D gene uncertain. In germline, CDR1 is SQVTM, CDR2 ANQGSEA. The CDR3 runs to 16 residues. With 4 bases removed from V and 2 bases from J, the gap between germline ends came to 20 bases. The CDR3 sequence: CSVVGSPGVGNYGYTF. As DNA, the CDR3 is TGCAGCGTTGTAGGGTCTCCCGGGGTAGGGAACTATGGCTACACCTTC.

J is TRBJ2-5 and V is TRBV2, with no clear D. The germline gives CDR1 SNHLY, CDR2 FYNNEI. This CDR3 is built from 12 residues. Trimming removed 7 bases at V and 2 bases at J, with 8 bases between. In DNA, the CDR3 is TGTGCCAGCACACAGTTACAAGAGACCCAGTACTTC. Amino acids: CASTQLQETQYF.

The chain couples TRBV27 to TRBJ1-1; 8 bases agree with TRBD1. After removal of 4 bases from V and 1 base from J, the junction contained 8 bases not matched to a gene. This CDR3 region has 16 residues. Germline V gene lookup returns CDR1 MNHEY and CDR2 SMNVEV (reference sequence). As DNA, the CDR3 is TGTGCCAGCAGTTCGACGCTGGGACAGGCGAACACTGAAGCTTTCTTT. Amino acids: CASSSTLGQANTEAFF.

This chain joins TRBV7-9 and TRBJ1-1, with TRBD1 matching over 11 bases. Germline values: CDR1 SEHNR, CDR2 FQNEAQ (reference sequence). The V gene end was trimmed by 5 bases and the J gene end by 1 base; junction bases not matched to a gene: 6. The CDR3 has 16 residues. The CDR3 region has the DNA TGTGCCAGCAGCCCTGGACAGGGGGCCCGGAACACTGAAGCTTTCTTT. Translation: CASSPGQGARNTEAFF.

The V gene is TRBV18, the J gene TRBJ2-7; a weak D match, TRBD1 (6 bases). Germline V gene sequence: CDR1 KGHSH, CDR2 LQKENI. V was pared by 4 bases and J by 4 bases, with 11 bases between. The CDR3 extends over 13 amino acids. The CDR3 DNA follows: TGTGCCAGCTCACAGGGGACAACATACGAGCAGTACTTC. It encodes CASSQGTTYEQYF.

This chain connects TRBV29-1 to TRBJ1-1, with D maybe TRBD1 (6 bases). Germline V CDR1 and CDR2: SQVTM, ANQGSEA. V was cut by 7 bases and J by 4 bases, with 19 bases left in between. The length of the CDR3 is 14 residues. The DNA for the CDR3 is TGCAGCGGGGGGCGTCCCGGGGGTGGCACTGAAGCTTTCTTT. It specifies CSGGRPGGGTEAFF.

The gene calls are TRBV27 and TRBJ1-6; 7 bases fit TRBD1. The V and J ends lost 6 bases and 5 bases, in that order; junction bases with no gene match: 4. The CDR3 spans 14 residues. CDR1 is MNHEY and CDR2 is SMNVEV in the germline V gene (reference sequence). CDR3 DNA sequence: TGTGCCAGCAGCCGGGGACAGAATAATTCACCCCTCCACTTT. It specifies CASSRGQNNSPLHF.

The gene calls are TRBV14 and TRBJ2-7; maybe TRBD1 (6 bases). The germline CDR1 and CDR2 sequences are SGHDN and FVKESK. The CDR3 is 14 amino acids. Trimming shortened V by 4 bases and J by 2 bases, and 12 bases separated the two germline ends. Here the CDR3 DNA reads TGTGCCAGCAGCCTTTCGACAGGTCCCTACGAGCAGTACTTC. This codes for CASSLSTGPYEQYF.

The J gene is TRBJ2-7, the V gene TRBV25-1, with D tentatively TRBD2 (5 bases). The germline gives CDR1 MGHDK, CDR2 SYGVNS. V was cut by 8 bases and J by 5 bases, with 10 bases left in between. This CDR3 is 11 amino acids long. Written as DNA, the CDR3 is TGTGCCAGCTCCAGCGGAAACGAGCAGTACTTC. Translating it yields CASSSGNEQYF.

In its sample, this clone was seen once. This chain links TRBV18 with TRBJ1-5; no definite D call. V dropped 6 bases and J dropped 7 bases, with 13 bases sitting between them. The CDR3 is made up of 13 amino acids. The germline gives CDR1 KGHSH, CDR2 LQKENI. CDR3 loop: CASSPPKGQPQHF. CDR3 nucleotide sequence: TGTGCCAGCTCCCCCCCAAAGGGCCAGCCCCAGCATTTT.

The rearrangement uses TRBV6-1 and TRBJ2-1; D may be TRBD1 (5 bases). Between the trimmed V and J ends, which lost 3 bases and 10 bases, there was a span of 7 bases. Per germline, CDR1 MNHNS and CDR2 SASEGT. This CDR3 region has 11 residues. DNA of the CDR3: TGTGCCAGCAGTGAGGGGCTCGAGCAGTTCTTC. Protein product: CASSEGLEQFF.

The V gene is TRBV19, the J gene TRBJ2-3, with TRBD2 as a possible D gene (5 bases). V lost 3 bases and J lost 6, with 7 bases in between. The CDR3 is 12 residues long. The germline gives CDR1 LNHDA, CDR2 SQIVND (reference sequence). The DNA of the CDR3 is TGTGCCAGTAGTATGAGGGCGGATACGCAGTATTTT. Translated, it gives CASSMRADTQYF.

This clone was counted only a few times. The chain has TRBV15 and TRBJ1-5; D is unclear. V lost 3 bases, J lost 2 bases, and 14 bases lay in between. The germline V gene has CDR1 LNHNV and CDR2 YYDKDF (reference sequence). The CDR3 length is 16 residues. The CDR3 here is CATSSMVPSGNQPQHF. CDR3 coding DNA: TGTGCCACCAGCAGCATGGTACCCTCGGGCAATCAGCCCCAGCATTTT.

The chain combines TRBV6-1 with TRBJ2-7; D unresolved. The CDR3 has 12 residues. CDR1 is MNHNS and CDR2 is SASEGT in the germline V gene. Trimming removed 5 bases at V and 0 bases at J, with 5 bases between. CDR3 nucleotides: TGTGCCAGCAGTAGAAGCTCCTACGAGCAGTACTTC. It translates to CASSRSSYEQYF.

The chain joins TRBV7-9 to TRBJ1-1; 9 bases are shared with TRBD1. The trim removed 5 bases at V and 1 base at J, leaving 2 bases unmatched. The CDR3 extends over 14 amino acids. From germline, CDR1 is SEHNR and CDR2 FQNEAQ (reference sequence). Written as DNA, the CDR3 is TGTGCCAGCAGCCCACAGGGGGCGAACACTGAAGCTTTCTTT. Translating gives CASSPQGANTEAFF.

J is TRBJ2-3 and V is TRBV18, with TRBD2 matching over 11 bases. V trimming: 3 bases; J trimming: 0 bases; junction bases outside the gene matches: 11. Germline V gene data show CDR1 as KGHSH and CDR2 as LQKENI. This CDR3 spans 19 amino acids. DNA of the CDR3: TGTGCCAGCTCACCCCTCGCTAGCGGGGGGACTTTAAGCACAGATACGCAGTATTTT. Residues: CASSPLASGGTLSTDTQYF. Drawing the rest from reference TRBV18 and TRBJ2-3, the complete variable domain is NAGVMQNPRHLVRRRGQEARLRCSPMKGHSHVYWYRQLPEEGLKFMVYLQKENIIDESGMPKERFSAEFPKEGPSILRIQQVVRGDSAAYFCASSPLASGGTLSTDTQYFGPGTRLTVL.

CDR3 in DNA: TGTGCCAGCAGTTACCGAGGGGACAGGGAGGTTTCACCCCTCCACTTT. Its translation is CASSYRGDREVSPLHF. The rearrangement uses TRBV6-5 and TRBJ1-6, with 9 bases matching TRBD1. CDR1 is MNHEY and CDR2 is SVGAGI in the germline V gene. CDR3 length: 16 amino acids. Losses at the gene ends were 2 bases for V and 9 bases for J; bases not matched to a gene: 8.

The gene calls are TRBV19 and TRBJ1-2, with TRBD1 identical over 7 bases. Germline CDR1 LNHDA, CDR2 SQIVND (reference sequence). V was pared by 5 bases and J by 4 bases, with 7 bases of the junction left unmatched. This CDR3 is built from 14 residues. The CDR3 protein is CASSSSTGLYGYTF. For the CDR3, the DNA is TGTGCCAGTAGTTCTTCGACAGGGCTCTATGGCTACACCTTC.

The rearrangement joins TRBV5-4 to TRBJ1-2; D is unclear. This CDR3 contains 13 residues. Germline CDR1 and CDR2: SGHNT and YYREEE (reference sequence). V gave up 1 base and J gave up 4 bases, with 8 bases separating them. The CDR3 loop is CASSLQWGYGYTF. For the CDR3, the DNA is TGTGCCAGCAGCTTGCAGTGGGGCTATGGCTACACCTTC.

The chain joins TRBV6-1 to TRBJ1-3, with D unclear. The CDR3 has 13 amino acids. V lost 7 bases and J 0 bases, leaving 7 bases between the germline ends. CDR1 is MNHNS and CDR2 is SASEGT in the germline V gene. The CDR3 region is CASIQSSGNTIYF. In DNA, the CDR3 is TGTGCCAGCATCCAAAGCTCTGGAAACACCATATATTTT.

This chain uses TRBV19 with TRBJ2-6; no clear D gene. There are 15 residues in the CDR3. The V end lost 5 bases, the J end lost 2 bases, and 10 bases lay between the germline ends. The germline V gene encodes CDR1 LNHDA and CDR2 SQIVND (reference sequence). The CDR3 sequence is CASSPVEAGANVLTF. In DNA form, the CDR3 reads TGTGCCAGTAGTCCAGTCGAAGCTGGGGCCAACGTCCTGACTTTC.

V is TRBV19 and J is TRBJ1-3; D perhaps matches TRBD1 (6 bases). Germline assignment: CDR1 LNHDA and CDR2 SQIVND (reference sequence). The CDR3 covers 15 residues. V was shortened by 6 bases and J by 5 bases, with 17 bases between the two germline ends. CDR3 sequence reads: CASRETDSARNTIYF. The CDR3 region has the DNA TGTGCCAGTAGGGAGACGGACAGTGCGAGAAACACCATATATTTT. The full variable domain, its missing parts supplied by reference TRBV19 and TRBJ1-3, is DGGITQSPKYLFRKEGQNVTLSCEQNLNHDAMYWYRQDPGQGLRLIYYSQIVNDFQKGDIAEGYSVSREKKESFPLTVTSAQKNPTAFYLCASRETDSARNTIYFGEGSWLTVV.

The V gene is TRBV9, the J gene TRBJ1-2; 7 nucleotides match TRBD1. Trimming took 6 bases from V and 2 from J; bases not matched to a gene: 7. The CDR3 is made up of 14 amino acids. Germline V gene lookup returns CDR1 SGDLS and CDR2 YYNGEE. DNA of the CDR3: TGTGCCAGCAATACAGGGGAGCTCAACTATGGCTACACCTTC. Translating gives CASNTGELNYGYTF.